This T cell receptor beta chain came from a study of blood T cell repertoires in COVID-19. For the study at large: Samples came from the United States, Italy and Spain, spanning acute and convalescent COVID-19.

The table came from immunoSEQ multiplex PCR; TCRdb's copy has only in-frame clones and leaves some out. This sample has hundreds of thousands of clones; about 87% occur once, and the top ten carry roughly 1.6%. This CDR3 spans 14 amino acids. Trimming removed 5 bases at V and 10 bases at J, with 18 bases between. The V gene's germline CDR1 is WNHNN and CDR2 SYGVQD (reference sequence). The chain combines TRBV10-1 with TRBJ2-1, with a weak D call TRBD1 (5 bases). The source is a woman aged 45-65 years who had recovered from COVID-19. Input material: PBMCs or T cells enriched from blood (not recorded which). CDR3 in DNA: TGCGCCAGCAGTTATGGACCAAACCCAGGGGAGCAGTTCTTC. This encodes CASSYGPNPGEQFF.